This TCR beta chain was sequenced for a study of blood T cells in healthy people across ages. Germline V gives CDR1 DFQATT, CDR2 SNEGSKA (reference sequence). This CDR3 spans 13 amino acids. Overall study results and limits: Reliance upon unsorted PBMCs precluded definitive naive versus antigen-experienced comparison.

Concerning this clonotype: Its target is not known. The junction departs from the called germline gene at one end, perhaps through a read error.

Combining a sample-barcoded 5' primer with a J-beta primer mix, a second PCR ran for about 7 to 11 cycles. MiXCR, applied by TCRdb to the 5' RACE reads, yields one record per CDR3 protein. The profile covers about 1.4 million distinct CDR3 sequences, with roughly 64% appearing a single time and over 5% taken by the ten largest. Sequences were obtained from blood. V is TRBV20-1 and J is TRBJ2-7; TRBD1 agrees at 9 bases. This TCR was sampled from a man in his late teens or twenties in good health. The chain's CDR3 is CSTRGDRDYEQYF. The CDR3 DNA sequence: TGCAGTACTAGAGGGGACAGGGACTACGAGCAGTACTTC.